The clone carrying this T cell receptor beta chain was detected once. What it binds is not known. The table came from immunoSEQ multiplex PCR; TCRdb's copy has only in-frame clones and leaves some out. The table has roughly 120,000 clones, 80% to 90% seen once. The sample belongs to a study of T cell responses to AZD1222 COVID-19 vaccine. Broader study findings: Donors were mostly white British, more females; clonal diversity possibly underestimated. Increased Spike-specific TCR breadth and depth were observed after two AZD1222 doses.

Germline values: CDR1 ENHRY, CDR2 SYGVKD. CDR3 length: 16 amino acids. Trimming cost V 0 bases and J 7 bases, with 16 bases left between them. This sequence was found in an adult in good health. V and J are TRBV10-3 and TRBJ2-1, with TRBD2 as a possible D gene (6 bases). This specimen was peripheral blood, taken on day 0 of AZD1222 vaccination. The CDR3 sequence: CAISESGGTVRNEQFF. The CDR3 DNA is TGTGCCATCAGTGAGTCTGGCGGGACGGTACGAAATGAGCAGTTCTTC.